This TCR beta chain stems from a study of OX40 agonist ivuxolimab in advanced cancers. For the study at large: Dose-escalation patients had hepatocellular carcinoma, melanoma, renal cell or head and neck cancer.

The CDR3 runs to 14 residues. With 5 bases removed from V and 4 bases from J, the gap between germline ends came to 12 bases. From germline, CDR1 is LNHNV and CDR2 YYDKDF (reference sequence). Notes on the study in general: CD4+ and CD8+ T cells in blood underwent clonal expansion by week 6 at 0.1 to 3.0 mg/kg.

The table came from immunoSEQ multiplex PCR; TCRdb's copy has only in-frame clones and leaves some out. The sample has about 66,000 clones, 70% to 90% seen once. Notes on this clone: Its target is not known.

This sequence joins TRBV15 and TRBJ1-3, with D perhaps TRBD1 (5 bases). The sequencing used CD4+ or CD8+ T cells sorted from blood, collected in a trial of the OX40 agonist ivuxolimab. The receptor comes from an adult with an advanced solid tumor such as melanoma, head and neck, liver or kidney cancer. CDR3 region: CATSLGAEGNTIYF. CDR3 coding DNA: TGTGCCACCAGCTTAGGGGCAGAAGGAAACACCATATATTTT.